A selection of T cell receptor beta chains follows, all from one sample in a study of shared T cell receptors in the human thymus. Using immunoSEQ multiplex PCR, the repertoire was profiled, and TCRdb retains in-frame clones only, with some absent. Of hundreds of thousands of clones in the sample, roughly 94% were seen once. Sequencing input: thymocytes. Every receptor here comes from a human donor. The CDR3 runs from the conserved cysteine through the conserved F or W. Expanded clones are given a class, and other clones once, few, many or no size at all.

J,size,V,CDR3
TRBJ1-2,once,TRBV5-8,CASSRVNGYTF
TRBJ1-3,NA,TRBV7-8,CASSLAHSIISGNTIYF
TRBJ2-1,NA,TRBV4-3,CASSQDMARERPRNEQFF
TRBJ2-7,NA,TRBV5-1,CASSSFPGQGIYEQYF
TRBJ1-2,NA,TRBV14,CASSSRDSPNYGYTF
TRBJ2-6,NA,TRBV15,CATSREAQGWTGANVLTF
TRBJ2-7,NA,TRBV14,CASSQRLVVEQYF
TRBJ1-3,once,TRBV30,CAWSLAPAGTISGNTIYF
TRBJ1-1,NA,TRBV11-2,CASSHTGCAFF
TRBJ1-4,NA,TRBV4-1,CASSPRGSEKLFF
TRBJ1-1,once,TRBV4-2,CASSPKPVRGPDGAFF
TRBJ2-2,NA,TRBV5-1,CASTKGDRGNTGELFF
TRBJ1-2,NA,TRBV29-1,CSVVTNYGYTF
TRBJ2-3,NA,TRBV10-2,CASSESKGSTPSTDTQYF
TRBJ2-2,NA,TRBV29-1,CSVRTGGTTGELFF
TRBJ2-7,NA,TRBV12-1,CASSFGGGLADSYEQYF
TRBJ1-2,NA,TRBV19,CAHPPFPGGRVGYTF
TRBJ1-5,NA,TRBV6-1,CASMGDDSNQPQHF
TRBJ1-2,NA,TRBV19,CASSIARGDYGYTF
TRBJ2-1,NA,TRBV15,CATSRDLRDRDYNEQFF
TRBJ1-3,NA,TRBV4-3,CASSQDPTGMSGNTIYF
TRBJ1-3,NA,TRBV7-2,CASSLEGVHRIGNTIYF
TRBJ2-4,NA,TRBV28,CASTDALAGTKNIQYF
NA,NA,TRBV28,CASSRGTKPHEQYF
TRBJ2-3,NA,TRBV28,CASGQGAISTDTQYF
TRBJ2-5,NA,TRBV5-6,CASSEPPNRDGETQYF
TRBJ2-7,NA,TRBV28,CASSLWTSGRPEQYF
TRBJ2-7,NA,TRBV6-5,CASSLTGPYEQYF
TRBJ2-7,NA,TRBV28,CASRNNFPPPGQGPYEQYF
TRBJ2-7,NA,TRBV5-6,CASSLGLSTLEQYF
TRBJ2-1,NA,TRBV5-1,CASSLFRPGHINEQFF
TRBJ2-3,once,TRBV4-2,CASSQGGGNRGTDTQYF
TRBJ2-3,once,TRBV6-1,CASSVRGSNTDTQYF
TRBJ2-7,NA,TRBV5-1,CASSTSGKGTTGEQYF
TRBJ2-7,NA,TRBV15,CATSRDPPQGGSYEQYF
TRBJ2-7,NA,TRBV20-1,CSAGGAYEQYF
TRBJ1-5,NA,TRBV19,CASSIDRQINQPQHF
TRBJ2-5,NA,TRBV20-1,CSVGETQYF
TRBJ2-5,NA,TRBV10-2,CASSESALAGGRETQYF
TRBJ2-1,NA,TRBV11-2,CASSSTASAHYNEQFF
TRBJ2-5,NA,TRBV4-2,CASSQDGQKTQYF
TRBJ2-2,NA,TRBV6-6,CASTTGTSDTGELFF
TRBJ2-1,NA,TRBV19,CASSTKQGANTGDEQFF
TRBJ2-1,NA,TRBV4-3,CASSQGALFLFGEQFF
TRBJ1-2,NA,TRBV5-1,CASSFGRSRDVNGYTF
TRBJ2-1,NA,TRBV28,CASTVGQGRFDEQFF
TRBJ2-7,NA,TRBV14,CASSQPGQTHYEQYF
TRBJ2-2,NA,TRBV5-1,CASSLVPPTGALNTGELFF
TRBJ2-7,NA,TRBV5-6,CASSSRTPVRRRQYF
TRBJ1-5,NA,TRBV7-2,CASSLKGYSNQPQHF
TRBJ2-5,NA,TRBV11-2,CASSFDPGVWETQYF
TRBJ2-7,once,TRBV27,CASSPLHGVWEWQYF
TRBJ2-7,NA,TRBV10-3,CAISVGLAGDLSAYEQYF